The 14 T cell receptor beta chains below were found in one sample sequenced in a study of technical replicates of blood from a few donors. Data came from immunoSEQ multiplex PCR; TCRdb stores just in-frame clones and leaves some out. The sample holds some 60,000 clones, 85% to 95% seen once. The sequenced sample was PBMCs. The origin of the receptors is a human donor in good health. Some clones in this sample may be carry-over from other donors' samples.

This chain links TRBV4-3 with TRBJ1-3; perhaps TRBD1 as D (6 bases). The germline CDR1 and CDR2 sequences are LGHNA and YSLEER. This CDR3 contains 15 residues. Trimming left V 5 bases short and J 0 bases short, with 11 bases between. This chain's CDR3 is CASSVGQSSGNTIYF. The CDR3 DNA is TGCGCCAGCAGCGTCGGACAGAGCTCTGGAAACACCATATATTTT.

The genes are TRBV4-3 and TRBJ2-6; unclear D gene. Trimming shortened V by 2 bases and J by 0 bases, and 8 bases separated the two germline ends. In germline, CDR1 is LGHNA, CDR2 YSLEER. The CDR3 runs 16 residues. This CDR3 reads CASSQSEYSGANVLTF. The CDR3, as DNA: TGCGCCAGCAGCCAATCTGAGTACTCTGGGGCCAACGTCCTGACTTTC.

The chain recombines TRBV20-1 with TRBJ1-1; D is ambiguous. The CDR3 runs 11 residues. The germline V and J ends were trimmed by 6 bases and 4 bases, with 9 bases remaining between them. Germline CDR1 and CDR2: DFQATT and SNEGSKA (reference sequence). The CDR3 sequence is CSARYGTEAFF. The CDR3 DNA follows: TGCAGTGCCAGGTACGGCACTGAAGCTTTCTTT.

The chain links TRBV5-1 to TRBJ1-1; D unresolved. Trimming stripped 4 bases from V and 3 bases from J, with 13 bases between. Germline values: CDR1 SGHRS, CDR2 YFSETQ. This CDR3 has 14 residues. The CDR3 nucleotides read TGCGCCAGCAGCAGCTCGGGGTTTGACACTGAAGCTTTCTTT. Protein: CASSSSGFDTEAFF.

This chain connects TRBV2 to TRBJ2-7; TRBD2 aligns across 7 bases. CDR3 size: 12 residues. With V trimmed by 8 bases and J by 6 bases, 7 bases remained unmatched. Germline loops: CDR1 SNHLY, CDR2 FYNNEI. CDR3 sequence: CASVGGGTEQYF. CDR3 DNA: TGTGCCAGCGTGGGGGGGGGAACCGAGCAGTACTTC.

The chain recombines TRBV18 with TRBJ1-6; the D is unclear. Trimming removed 2 bases at V and 5 bases at J, with 13 bases between. The CDR3 totals 16 residues. Looked up from germline, CDR1 is KGHSH and CDR2 is LQKENI. CDR3 sequence (DNA): TGTGCCAGCTCACCAGGGCCGATAGTTAATAATTCACCCCTCCACTTT. The encoded protein is CASSPGPIVNNSPLHF.

The V call is TRBV15, the J call TRBJ2-7; 9 bases match TRBD1. The V gene's germline CDR1 is LNHNV and CDR2 YYDKDF (reference sequence). The CDR3 extends over 15 amino acids. V lost 1 base and J lost 5; bases outside the gene matches: 6. In nucleotides, the CDR3 is TGTGCCACCAGCAGAGCAGGGACAGGGAACCACGAGCAGTACTTC. Its translation is CATSRAGTGNHEQYF.

The chain couples TRBV21-1 to TRBJ2-7; the table's D call, TRBD1, was not checked against the DNA. TRBV21-1 is described as a pseudogene. The CDR3 loop spans 18 amino acids. The CDR3 nucleotides read TGTGCCAGCAGCAAAATTCCCGCGGACAGGGGGCAGATCTACGAGCAGTACTTC. This encodes CASSKIPADRGQIYEQYF.

The chain employs TRBV4-1 and TRBJ1-1; 9 bases fit TRBD1. CDR3 length equals 15 residues. Germline V gene lookup returns CDR1 MGHRA and CDR2 YSYEKL. The V gene end was trimmed by 4 bases and the J gene end by 5 bases; junction bases not matched to a gene: 8. CDR3 sequence reads: CASSLYGTGTTEAFF. As DNA, the CDR3 is TGCGCCAGCAGCCTCTACGGGACAGGGACGACTGAAGCTTTCTTT.

The chain employs TRBV11-2 and TRBJ1-4; D uncertain. This CDR3 spans 16 amino acids. V was trimmed by 0 bases and J by 8 bases, leaving 16 bases between them. The germline V gene has CDR1 SGHAT and CDR2 FQNNGV. CDR3 loop: CASSLDPGSIMEKLFF. CDR3 DNA: TGTGCCAGCAGCTTAGATCCTGGTAGTATCATGGAAAAACTGTTTTTT. The complete variable domain, with remaining parts taken from reference TRBV11-2 and TRBJ1-4, reads EAGVAQSPRYKIIEKRQSVAFWCNPISGHATLYWYQQILGQGPKLLIQFQNNGVVDDSQLPKDRFSAERLKGVDSTLKIQPAKLEDSAVYLCASSLDPGSIMEKLFFGSGTQLSVL.

This clone was counted between two and nine times. CDR3 sequence reads: CASSQWGSRYSPLHF. CDR3 bases: TGTGCCAGCAGCCAGTGGGGCTCGAGGTATTCACCCCTCCACTTT. The rearrangement joins TRBV14 to TRBJ1-6; D perhaps matches TRBD1 (5 bases). Trimming shortened V by 3 bases and J by 8 bases, and 14 bases separated the two germline ends. CDR1 SGHDN and CDR2 FVKESK come from the germline V gene. The CDR3 runs to 15 residues.

The genes are TRBV5-8 and TRBJ2-5; D is unresolved. The CDR3 is made up of 14 amino acids. The germline V gene encodes CDR1 SGHTS and CDR2 YDEGEE. Trimming cost V 0 bases and J 5 bases, with 11 bases left between them. The CDR3 coding sequence is TGTGCCAGCAGCTTGGACGCTATGTTGGAGACCCAGTACTTC. It specifies CASSLDAMLETQYF.

The rearrangement uses TRBV5-1 and TRBJ1-4; the D gene is possibly TRBD1 (5 bases). Trimming left V 0 bases short and J 3 bases short, with 9 bases between. Germline-derived CDR1 and CDR2 are SGHRS and YFSETQ. This CDR3 is built from 15 residues. DNA for the CDR3: TGCGCCAGCAGCTTGGCCGGGGGGTCTAATGAAAAACTGTTTTTT. Translating it yields CASSLAGGSNEKLFF. Full variable domain (missing parts from reference TRBV5-1 and TRBJ1-4): KAGVTQTPRYLIKTRGQQVTLSCSPISGHRSVSWYQQTPGQGLQFLFEYFSETQRNKGNFPGRFSGRQFSNSRSEMNVSTLELGDSALYLCASSLAGGSNEKLFFGSGTQLSVL.

The rearrangement uses TRBV19 and TRBJ2-6; the D gene is possibly TRBD2 (5 bases). Germline V gene lookup returns CDR1 LNHDA and CDR2 SQIVND (reference sequence). The CDR3 is made up of 15 amino acids. V was shortened by 5 bases and J by 4 bases, with 12 bases between the two germline ends. The DNA of the CDR3 is TGTGCCAGTAGTCTAGCAGGAGGCGGGGCCAACGTCCTGACTTTC. Translation gives CASSLAGGGANVLTF.